The 31 T cell receptor beta chains in this list originate from one sample, sequenced in a study of T cell responses to AZD1222 COVID-19 vaccine. Only in-frame clones appear in the TCRdb table, and some are missing; sequencing was by immunoSEQ multiplex PCR. The profile covers some 130,000 clones, with approximately 93% appearing a single time and approximately 0.85% taken by the ten largest. This sample comprised peripheral blood, obtained on day 0 of AZD1222 vaccination. The receptors derive from an adult in good health.

The chain carries TRBV27 and TRBJ1-1; no clear D. The CDR3 is 15 residues long. Deletions cut 1 base from V and 3 bases from J, with 12 bases between. From germline, CDR1 is MNHEY and CDR2 SMNVEV (reference sequence). As DNA, the CDR3 is TGTGCCAGCAGTTTATTTCCGGTCGGAGACACTGAAGCTTTCTTT. Translation: CASSLFPVGDTEAFF.

J is TRBJ1-4 and V is TRBV6-6, with D possibly being TRBD1 (6 bases). Trimming pared 5 bases from V and 7 bases from J, leaving 17 bases between. Germline V gene data show CDR1 as MNHNY and CDR2 as SVGAGI (reference sequence). This CDR3 has 15 amino acids. The CDR3, as DNA: TGTGCCAGCAGTCTTACAGGGTTCATCGGTGAAAAACTGTTTTTT. It yields the protein CASSLTGFIGEKLFF.

CDR3 region: CAISVILADTIYF. The CDR3 DNA reads TGTGCCATCAGTGTTATCCTAGCGGACACCATATATTTT. The chain carries TRBV10-3 and TRBJ1-3; unclear D gene. The CDR3 is 13 residues long. In germline, CDR1 is ENHRY, CDR2 SYGVKD. Trimming removed 4 bases at V and 8 bases at J, with 12 bases between.

A single count supports this clone. The chain joins TRBV2 to TRBJ1-2; D may be TRBD1 (6 bases). Trimming shortened V by 6 bases and J by 1 base, and 9 bases separated the two germline ends. Germline V gene data show CDR1 as SNHLY and CDR2 as FYNNEI. This CDR3 has 13 residues. CDR3 in DNA: TGTGCCAGCAGCCCGGACAGTAACTATGGCTACACCTTC. Amino acids: CASSPDSNYGYTF.

This rearrangement joins TRBV6-5 to TRBJ2-5; D not certain. In germline, CDR1 is MNHEY, CDR2 SVGAGI. The CDR3 is 14 amino acids. Trimming stripped 1 base from V and 1 base from J, with 7 bases between. CDR3 protein: CASSYFGPQETQYF. The CDR3, as DNA: TGTGCCAGCAGTTACTTCGGACCCCAAGAGACCCAGTACTTC.

This chain joins TRBV6-6 and TRBJ2-1; TRBD2 matches 11 bases. The CDR3 runs to 16 residues. V trimming: 4 bases; J trimming: 4 bases; junction bases outside the gene matches: 6. Germline values: CDR1 MNHNY, CDR2 SVGAGI (reference sequence). The CDR3 DNA is TGTGCCAGCAGTTTTTTAGCGGGGGGGCCGTACAATGAGCAGTTCTTC. Encoded protein: CASSFLAGGPYNEQFF.

The rearrangement joins TRBV7-2 to TRBJ2-3; tentative D call: TRBD1 (5 bases). CDR1 SGHTA and CDR2 FQGNSA come from the germline V gene. Between the trimmed V and J ends, which lost 4 bases and 0 bases, there was a span of 11 bases. This CDR3 contains 15 residues. CDR3 nucleotides: TGTGCCAGCAGCTCACAGGTTTCTAGCACAGATACGCAGTATTTT. Translating it yields CASSSQVSSTDTQYF.

The chain joins TRBV19 to TRBJ2-5, with 11 bases matching TRBD2. From germline, CDR1 is LNHDA and CDR2 SQIVND (reference sequence). CDR3 length: 13 amino acids. V gave up 8 bases and J gave up 8 bases; unmatched junction bases: 7. The CDR3 loop reads CASGTSGPDTQYF. The CDR3 nucleotides read TGTGCCAGTGGGACTAGCGGTCCGGATACCCAGTACTTC.

The count of this clone is one. The gene calls are TRBV6-4 and TRBJ1-6; a possible D gene is TRBD1 (5 bases). The ends were cut back, 11 bases at V and 5 bases at J, with 19 bases in the middle. This CDR3 has 15 residues. Germline assignment: CDR1 MRHNA and CDR2 SNTAGT. The chain's CDR3 is CALNPQGGDNSPLHF. CDR3 sequence (DNA): TGTGCCCTCAACCCCCAGGGCGGGGATAATTCACCCCTCCACTTT.

The chain carries TRBV9 and TRBJ1-1, with TRBD1 identical over 10 bases. Germline CDR1 and CDR2: SGDLS and YYNGEE. CDR3 length equals 15 residues. J gave up 3 bases and V 0 bases, and 2 bases lay outside the gene matches. CDR3 in DNA: TGTGCCAGCAGCGTAGACGGGACAGGGGACACTGAAGCTTTCTTT. Its translation: CASSVDGTGDTEAFF.

The chain joins TRBV2 to TRBJ2-7; D is unresolved. Trimming left V 4 bases short and J 3 bases short, with 19 bases between. The CDR3 has 16 amino acids. From germline, CDR1 is SNHLY and CDR2 FYNNEI. In DNA form, the CDR3 reads TGTGCCAGCAGTGGGACGGATCAAGAAGTGGTCTACGAGCAGTACTTC. Residues: CASSGTDQEVVYEQYF.

The sample holds one count of this clone. The chain links TRBV30 to TRBJ1-3; tentatively, D is TRBD1 (6 bases). The CDR3 spans 15 residues. Germline V gene lookup returns CDR1 GTSNPN and CDR2 SVGIG (reference sequence). Deletions cut 0 bases from V and 4 bases from J, with 13 bases between. This CDR3 reads CAWSVDGGEGNTIYF. The CDR3 nucleotides are TGTGCCTGGAGTGTGGACGGGGGCGAAGGAAACACCATATATTTT.

J is TRBJ1-5 and V is TRBV6-6; a possible D gene is TRBD1 (5 bases). V was pared by 8 bases and J by 8 bases, with 13 bases between. This CDR3 contains 12 residues. Germline loops: CDR1 MNHNY, CDR2 SVGAGI (reference sequence). The CDR3 sequence is CASGEGMKPQHF. CDR3 DNA sequence: TGTGCCAGCGGCGAGGGGATGAAGCCCCAGCATTTT.

V usage is TRBV11-2 and J usage is TRBJ1-6; D gene uncertain. Germline loops: CDR1 SGHAT, CDR2 FQNNGV. The CDR3 sequence is 13 residues long. With 5 bases removed from V and 5 bases from J, the gap between germline ends came to 7 bases. The CDR3 protein is CASSLTHNSPLHF. CDR3 sequence (DNA): TGTGCCAGCAGCCTGACTCATAATTCACCCCTCCACTTT.

This clone was recorded only once. The chain has TRBV6-6 and TRBJ1-4; TRBD1 is a possible D gene (5 bases). Germline CDR1 is MNHNY and CDR2 is SVGAGI (reference sequence). V lost 5 bases to trimming and J lost 2 bases, with 9 bases between them. This CDR3 is 14 amino acids long. CDR3 bases: TGTGCCAGCAGTGTCAGGGCTACTAATGAAAAACTGTTTTTT. Protein sequence: CASSVRATNEKLFF.

This clone has only a few counts. The rearrangement joins TRBV19 to TRBJ2-7; 7 bases line up with TRBD2. With V trimmed by 5 bases and J by 4 bases, 5 bases remained unmatched. This CDR3 has 13 amino acids. CDR1 and CDR2 (germline): LNHDA, SQIVND (reference sequence). The CDR3 sequence is CASSRGGGYEQYF. DNA for the CDR3: TGTGCCAGTAGTCGGGGCGGGGGTTACGAGCAGTACTTC. The full variable domain, its missing parts supplied by reference TRBV19 and TRBJ2-7, is DGGITQSPKYLFRKEGQNVTLSCEQNLNHDAMYWYRQDPGQGLRLIYYSQIVNDFQKGDIAEGYSVSREKKESFPLTVTSAQKNPTAFYLCASSRGGGYEQYFGPGTRLTVT.

J is TRBJ1-1 and V is TRBV7-9; the match to TRBD1 covers 7 bases. In germline, CDR1 is SEHNR, CDR2 FQNEAQ (reference sequence). This CDR3 is 14 amino acids long. V gave up 4 bases and J gave up 0 bases; unmatched junction bases: 2. The CDR3 protein is CASSYGQVNTEAFF. DNA for the CDR3: TGTGCCAGCAGCTACGGACAGGTGAACACTGAAGCTTTCTTT.

The chain links TRBV12-3 or TRBV12-4 to TRBJ1-4, with 8 bases matching TRBD1. The V segment lost 6 bases and the J segment 6 bases; nucleotides outside the gene matches: 3. The CDR3 is made up of 13 amino acids. Written as DNA, the CDR3 is TGTGCCAGCAGGCAGACAGGGGATGAAAAACTGTTTTTT. Protein product: CASRQTGDEKLFF.

Here the CDR3 reads CASSSLDRAEGYTF. CDR3 bases: TGTGCCAGCAGCTCCCTCGACAGGGCGGAGGGCTACACCTTC. The chain is built from TRBV6-5 and TRBJ1-2, with 7 bases that match TRBD1. This CDR3 has 14 amino acids. Trimming cost V 6 bases and J 8 bases; bases outside gene matches: 12. The germline V gene has CDR1 MNHEY and CDR2 SVGAGI.

The chain joins TRBV5-6 to TRBJ1-6; TRBD1 might be the D (5 bases). The CDR3 contains 15 residues. V lost 5 bases and J 11 bases, leaving 20 bases between the germline ends. CDR1 and CDR2 from the germline V gene are SGHDT and YYEEEE. CDR3 sequence reads: CASSSDMSVGAPLHF. CDR3 coding DNA: TGTGCCAGCAGTTCGGACATGTCCGTAGGAGCACCCCTCCACTTT.

Here the CDR3 DNA reads TGTGCCAGCAGCGACAGGGTTTCCTACAATGAGCAGTTCTTC. It specifies CASSDRVSYNEQFF. This chain joins TRBV11-2 and TRBJ2-1, with 7 bases that match TRBD1. The ends lost 5 bases at V and 1 base at J; junction bases unmatched: 2. The CDR3 runs to 14 residues. Germline V lookup: CDR1 SGHAT, CDR2 FQNNGV. Full variable domain (rest looked up from reference TRBV11-2 and TRBJ2-1): EAGVAQSPRYKIIEKRQSVAFWCNPISGHATLYWYQQILGQGPKLLIQFQNNGVVDDSQLPKDRFSAERLKGVDSTLKIQPAKLEDSAVYLCASSDRVSYNEQFFGPGTRLTVL.

The chain combines TRBV6-2 or TRBV6-3 with TRBJ1-1, with 11 bases lining up with TRBD1. CDR1 and CDR2 (germline): MNHEY, SVGEGT. The V segment lost 5 bases and the J segment 6 bases; nucleotides outside the gene matches: 14. CDR3 size: 17 residues. The CDR3 loop is CASSPLGQGARGAEAFF. The DNA for the CDR3 is TGTGCCAGCAGTCCCCTCGGACAGGGGGCGAGGGGGGCTGAAGCTTTCTTT.

This rearrangement joins TRBV19 to TRBJ1-2; D gene uncertain. The CDR3 is made up of 14 amino acids. In germline, CDR1 is LNHDA, CDR2 SQIVND (reference sequence). The V end lost 7 bases, the J end lost 1 base, and 13 bases lay between the germline ends. CDR3 bases: TGTGCCAGTAAAGACGGCGGTTTTAACTATGGCTACACCTTC. Its translation: CASKDGGFNYGYTF.

This clone was observed once. This chain joins TRBV29-1 and TRBJ1-5, with a possible D match to TRBD1 (5 bases). V was cut by 7 bases and J by 7 bases, with 17 bases left in between. There are 13 residues in the CDR3. Per the germline V gene, CDR1 is SQVTM and CDR2 is ANQGSEA. CDR3 residues: CSDVEGRRQPQHF. In nucleotides, the CDR3 is TGCAGCGACGTCGAGGGGCGCCGGCAGCCCCAGCATTTT.

This clone was recorded only once. The chain employs TRBV23-1 and TRBJ2-1, with D perhaps matching TRBD2 (5 bases). TRBV23-1 belongs to the ORF category, with a function that is uncertain. This CDR3 region has 15 residues. V lost 3 bases to trimming and J lost 8 bases, with 17 bases between them. The CDR3 DNA reads TGCGCCAGCAGTCACCGTAGTTCTTACGGGGATGAGCAGTTCTTC. Its protein product is CASSHRSSYGDEQFF.

J is TRBJ2-5 and V is TRBV20-1; D ambiguous. Germline V gives CDR1 DFQATT, CDR2 SNEGSKA (reference sequence). V was cut by 3 bases and J by 2 bases, with 10 bases left in between. This CDR3 is built from 13 residues. The CDR3 spells CSASFASQETQYF. The CDR3 DNA follows: TGCAGTGCTAGTTTCGCTTCTCAAGAGACCCAGTACTTC.

The rearrangement links TRBV4-1 to TRBJ2-1; D may be TRBD1 or TRBD2 (6 bases each). The ends were cut back, 0 bases at V and 5 bases at J, with 23 bases in the middle. Per germline, CDR1 MGHRA and CDR2 YSYEKL. This CDR3 is 19 amino acids long. The CDR3 loop reads CASSQDLGGWRGGNNEQFF. DNA of the CDR3: TGCGCCAGCAGCCAAGATTTGGGGGGCTGGAGGGGTGGCAACAATGAGCAGTTCTTC.

The V and J genes are TRBV19 and TRBJ2-3; 8 positions match TRBD1. Trimming cost V 5 bases and J 4 bases; bases outside gene matches: 8. Germline V gene lookup returns CDR1 LNHDA and CDR2 SQIVND (reference sequence). The CDR3 runs 15 residues. CDR3 nucleotides: TGTGCCAGTAGTTTCGAGACAGGGGTTGCAGATACGCAGTATTTT. Its translation: CASSFETGVADTQYF.

The chain recombines TRBV7-9 with TRBJ1-1; D gene ambiguous. The CDR3 contains 13 residues. CDR1 is SEHNR and CDR2 is FQNEAQ in the germline V gene (reference sequence). V was trimmed by 2 bases and J by 1 base, leaving 5 bases between them. This CDR3 reads CASSLIGNTEAFF. The CDR3 bases are TGTGCCAGCAGCTTAATAGGGAACACTGAAGCTTTCTTT.

This chain links TRBV9 with TRBJ2-6; 9 bases agree with TRBD2. The V gene end was trimmed by 4 bases and the J gene end by 2 bases; junction bases not matched to a gene: 13. CDR3 length: 19 amino acids. Germline V gives CDR1 SGDLS, CDR2 YYNGEE. Written as DNA, the CDR3 is TGTGCCAGCAGCCCTTGGACTAGCGAAGTTGTAGCTGGGGCCAACGTCCTGACTTTC. Translating it yields CASSPWTSEVVAGANVLTF.

The gene calls are TRBV3-1 (or the pseudogene TRBV3-2) and TRBJ2-5; 10 bases fit TRBD2. Trimming at V came to 4 bases and at J to 3 bases, leaving 11 bases not matched to a gene. Germline CDR1 reads LGHDT; CDR2 reads YNNKEL (reference sequence). The CDR3 is made up of 17 amino acids. CDR3 DNA sequence: TGTGCCAGCAGCCTCCCCCGGACTAGCGGCGGGGAAGAGACCCAGTACTTC. Its translation is CASSLPRTSGGEETQYF.